The clone carrying this TCR beta chain was recorded at least ten times. CDR1 is MGHRA, CDR2 YSYEKL, per germline. Trimming took 3 bases from V and 3 from J, leaving 11 bases between them. The CDR3 spans 14 residues. This entry comes from a study of identical twins. MiXCR was run by TCRdb on the 5' RACE reads, yielding one entry per CDR3 protein. The sample consists of 350,000 or so distinct CDR3 sequences, approximately 13% of them appearing once. These same data were also listed under a study on yellow fever vaccine responses in identical twins. From that report: Twin vaccine T cell responses reportedly seemed partly convergent, partly personalized.

The specimen sequenced was CD8+ T cells sorted from blood. The source is a woman between 18 and 29 years old in good health. V is TRBV4-1 and J is TRBJ1-1; D may be TRBD1 (6 bases). This CDR3 reads CASSQDWTDTEAFF. The CDR3 DNA reads TGCGCCAGCAGCCAGGACTGGACAGACACTGAAGCTTTCTTT.